This T cell receptor (beta chain) came from a study of metastatic and nonmetastatic thyroid tumors. Study-level points and caveats: Reportedly, malignant thyroid tumors had significantly higher TCR beta diversity than benign nodules, in blood and tumor.

Nobody among the patients had been given any treatment before thyroid surgery. There are a few counts of this clone. Its antigen is undetermined. From the PCR reads, TCRdb re-called clones with MiXCR. Counted here are about 34,000 clones, about a third occurring once; the ten biggest clones make up roughly 22%. CDR3 size: 15 residues. J gave up 9 bases and V 2 bases, and 6 bases lay outside the gene matches. This chain joins TRBV12-3 or TRBV12-4 and TRBJ2-2; 10 nucleotides line up with TRBD2. The specimen was tumor tissue. The sequence was obtained from a female donor with papillary thyroid cancer or a benign thyroid nodule (not recorded which). Some clones in this sample may be carry-over from other donors' samples. Written as DNA, the CDR3 is TGTGCCAGCAGTTTACCGGCTAGCGGGAGTCGGGAGCTGTTTTTT. Translated, it gives CASSLPASGSRELFF.